Listed here is a single T cell receptor (beta chain). This sample was included in a study of control samples from healthy donors and cancer patients. Assay used: immunoSEQ multiplex PCR; TCRdb lists only in-frame clones, some missing. The sample lists just over 150,000 clones, over 85% occurring once. The sequenced sample was blood. This receptor was identified in a man in his forties or fifties in good health.

The CDR3 nucleotides are TGTGCCAGCAAGCCCAGTGACGGGGAGCTGTTTTTT. As protein: CASKPSDGELFF. The chain uses TRBV2 and TRBJ2-2; D remains unclear. Trimming stripped 7 bases from V and 7 bases from J, with 10 bases between. Germline CDR1 is SNHLY and CDR2 is FYNNEI. There are 12 residues in the CDR3.